The T cell receptor beta chain under discussion was sequenced for a study of OX40 agonist ivuxolimab in advanced cancers. Method: immunoSEQ multiplex PCR; TCRdb's copy keeps in-frame clones and lacks some. The repertoire has over 60,000 clones, roughly 87% of them found once; the top ten carry 0.5% to 0.8%. The sample holds a few counts of this clone. The V and J ends lost 5 bases and 11 bases, in that order; junction bases with no gene match: 14. The CDR3 is 15 residues long. Per germline, CDR1 LGHNA and CDR2 YSLEER. Sequencing was performed on CD4+ or CD8+ T cells sorted from blood, taken in a trial of the OX40 agonist ivuxolimab. This chain connects TRBV4-3 to TRBJ2-2; 7 nucleotides line up with TRBD2. The clonotype comes from an adult with an advanced solid tumor such as melanoma, head and neck, liver or kidney cancer. The DNA for the CDR3 is TGCGCCAGCAGCGGTACGGCTAGCGGCCCGAATGAGCTGTTTTTT. Residues: CASSGTASGPNELFF.